Listed below are T cell receptor beta chains from one sample, sequenced in a study of T-cell reconstitution after alpha-beta-depleted transplantation in children. MiXCR was run by TCRdb on the PCR reads, yielding one entry per CDR3 protein. The sample yields 530,000 or so distinct CDR3 sequences, roughly a quarter seen once. The starting material was PBMCs, obtained before TCRalphabeta/CD19-depleted stem cell transplant. These receptors all come from a boy in the first two years of life with Wiskott-Aldrich syndrome, due to receive a stem cell transplant. Each CDR3 is given with its conserved first and last residue. D genes are given only for firm matches. A row's size may be missing; if present it is once, few, many or a size class.

CDR3nt,CDR3aa,v_gene,d_gene,abundance,j_gene
TGCGCCAGTGGTGAGGGGAACACAGATACGCAGTATTTT,CASGEGNTDTQYF,TRBV5-1,NA,NA,TRBJ2-3
TGTGCCAGCAGTTCCTCTGCACGGGGGAACTCCCCCTACGAGCAGTACTTC,CASSSSARGNSPYEQYF,TRBV28,NA,few,TRBJ2-7
TGTGCCAGCAGTTTGCGACTAGCGGACGGAGTGTTCTCTGGGGCCAACGTCCTGACTTTC,CASSLRLADGVFSGANVLTF,TRBV28,TRBD2,few,TRBJ2-6
TGTGCCAGCAGCGTTGGACACAACAATGAGCAGTTCTTC,CASSVGHNNEQFF,TRBV9,NA,NA,TRBJ2-1
TGCAGTGCTAGAATTAGCGCGCACACAGATACGCAGTATTTT,CSARISAHTDTQYF,TRBV20-1,NA,few,TRBJ2-3
TGCGCCAGCAGCTTGGCCTCGGCAGGGAGGAATTCACCCCTCCACTTT,CASSLASAGRNSPLHF,TRBV5-1,NA,NA,TRBJ1-6
TGTGCCAGCAGTTACTCGATGGGAAACTCTGGGGCCAACGTCCTGACTTTC,CASSYSMGNSGANVLTF,TRBV6-5,NA,NA,TRBJ2-6
TGCGCCAGCCTAGATCTAGCCAAAAACATTCAGTACTTC,CASLDLAKNIQYF,TRBV5-1,NA,NA,TRBJ2-4
TGTGCCAGCAGTACATCTAGCGGGCCAGATACGCAGTATTTT,CASSTSSGPDTQYF,TRBV25-1,TRBD2,NA,TRBJ2-3
TGTGCCAGCAGCCCACCCGGAAGCGGGAGACGTGGTGAGCAGTTCTTC,CASSPPGSGRRGEQFF,TRBV6-1,TRBD2,NA,TRBJ2-1
TGTGCCAGCGGCCTGGCGGGAGTTGAGACCCAGTACTTC,CASGLAGVETQYF,TRBV11-1,TRBD2,NA,TRBJ2-5
TGCAGCTTGACAGGGGGCTCCTACAATGAGCAGTTCTTC,CSLTGGSYNEQFF,TRBV29-1,TRBD1,few,TRBJ2-1
TGTGCCTGCGCTTTTAACACCGGGGAGCTGTTTTTT,CACAFNTGELFF,TRBV6-1,NA,NA,TRBJ2-2
TGCGCCAGCAGCTCTTGGGTAGGGGAGGAGACCCAGTACTTC,CASSSWVGEETQYF,TRBV5-1,NA,NA,TRBJ2-5
TGTGCCACCAGTGAGCTGGCAGATACGCAGTATTTT,CATSELADTQYF,TRBV24-1,NA,NA,TRBJ2-3
TGTGCCATCAAAGCCTCTACTAGCGGTCCCTACAATGAGCAGTTCTTC,CAIKASTSGPYNEQFF,TRBV10-3,TRBD2,NA,TRBJ2-1
TGTGCCACCAGCAGAGCAGGGCCCCTAGCCAAAAACATTCAGTACTTC,CATSRAGPLAKNIQYF,TRBV15,NA,NA,TRBJ2-4
TGTGCCAGCAGTTTCGCAGGACAGAAACTGTTTTTT,CASSFAGQKLFF,TRBV12-3/TRBV12-4,NA,NA,TRBJ1-4
TGTGCCAGCAGTTTCACCCAGGGCGGCAATGAGCAGTTCTTC,CASSFTQGGNEQFF,TRBV6-2/TRBV6-3,NA,few,TRBJ2-1
TGTGCCACCCAGGACTGGTCTCAAGAGACCCAGTACTTC,CATQDWSQETQYF,TRBV10-3,NA,NA,TRBJ2-5
TGTGCCAGCAGCTTGGCCTTTGGGAGTGCTTTCTTT,CASSLAFGSAFF,TRBV5-6,NA,NA,TRBJ1-1
TGCGCCAGCAGCCCTACCCGACGGCCAGGGGCAGATACGCAGTATTTT,CASSPTRRPGADTQYF,TRBV5-1,NA,NA,TRBJ2-3
TGTGCCACCAGTGCCGCGCAGGCCGGGGAGCTGTTTTTT,CATSAAQAGELFF,TRBV24-1,NA,NA,TRBJ2-2
TGTGCCAGCAGTGCTCCCGAGGGCTGGTACGAGCAGTACTTC,CASSAPEGWYEQYF,TRBV6-1,NA,few,TRBJ2-7
TGTGCCAGCAGTTTCAGGATCGAGGGCTACACCTTC,CASSFRIEGYTF,TRBV12-3/TRBV12-4,NA,NA,TRBJ1-2
TGTGCCAGCAGCGTAGTTAGCGGCTCGCAGTTCTTC,CASSVVSGSQFF,TRBV9,NA,NA,TRBJ2-1
TGTGCCAGCAGCTCCGGCCGGGACAGGGCCAAAGGGCGTGTAGCTTTCTTT,CASSSGRDRAKGRVAFF,TRBV7-9,TRBD1,NA,TRBJ1-1
TGTGCCAGCAGCAACACACACCTGTATGGCTACACCTTC,CASSNTHLYGYTF,TRBV9,NA,few,TRBJ1-2
TGTGCCAGCAGTTCAGGTCGTGGGCATGGCTACACCTTC,CASSSGRGHGYTF,TRBV12-3/TRBV12-4,NA,NA,TRBJ1-2
TGTGCCTGGCAGCGGGAGGGCCGCCATGAGCAGTTCTTC,CAWQREGRHEQFF,TRBV30,TRBD2,few,TRBJ2-1
TGCGCCAGCATGGGCCGTCGCGGCGGGAGGTACAATGAGCAGTTCTTC,CASMGRRGGRYNEQFF,TRBV5-1,TRBD2,NA,TRBJ2-1
TGTGCCACCAGTGATTTTTCGAACACTGAAGCTTTCTTT,CATSDFSNTEAFF,TRBV24-1,NA,few,TRBJ1-1
TGCAGCGTTGGAGGGAGGCAAGAGACCCAGTACTTC,CSVGGRQETQYF,TRBV29-1,NA,few,TRBJ2-5
TGTGCCAGCAGCTTGACAAGGGCAGACACGCGGAGAACTAATGAAAAACTGTTTTTT,CASSLTRADTRRTNEKLFF,TRBV5-4,NA,NA,TRBJ1-4
TGCGCCAGCAGCCCTAGGACTGACGGTGGTGAAGCTTTCTTT,CASSPRTDGGEAFF,TRBV5-1,NA,NA,TRBJ1-1
TGCCCCAGCAGCCTGGGGCGGGAAAACACCGGGGAGCTGTTTTTT,CPSSLGRENTGELFF,TRBV5-1,NA,NA,TRBJ2-2
TGTGCCAGCAGCTTGGGGATCGGGTACGGGGTTTCCTACAATGAGCAGTTCTTC,CASSLGIGYGVSYNEQFF,TRBV5-6,NA,NA,TRBJ2-1
TGCGCCAGCAGCTTAAGGCTAGCGGGACTACGCTCCTACGAGCAGTACTTC,CASSLRLAGLRSYEQYF,TRBV5-1,TRBD2,NA,TRBJ2-7
TGCGCCAGCAGCTTGGGGCTAGCGGATAGCACAGATACGCAGTATTTT,CASSLGLADSTDTQYF,TRBV5-1,TRBD2,NA,TRBJ2-3
TGCAGTGCTATTGCCCTGGGTGGTGGCTACACCTTC,CSAIALGGGYTF,TRBV20-1,NA,NA,TRBJ1-2
TGTGCCATCAGTGACCAGGGGTACGAGCAGTACTTC,CAISDQGYEQYF,TRBV10-3,NA,NA,TRBJ2-7
TGTGCCAGCAGCTTCGGGACTAGCGGAACCTACGAGCAGTACTTC,CASSFGTSGTYEQYF,TRBV11-2,TRBD2,many,TRBJ2-7
TGCAGCGTTGCGGCAGGGGGGTACGAGCAGTACTTC,CSVAAGGYEQYF,TRBV29-1,NA,few,TRBJ2-7
TGCGCCAGCAGTGATTTCAGGGGTGGAGGCAATGAGCAGTTCTTC,CASSDFRGGGNEQFF,TRBV10-2,NA,NA,TRBJ2-1
TGCGCCAGCAGCTTGGGACAGGAAGCTTTCTTT,CASSLGQEAFF,TRBV5-1,NA,few,TRBJ1-1
TGCGCCAGCAGCATCGGATTAGCGGACACCGGGGAGCTGTTTTTT,CASSIGLADTGELFF,TRBV5-1,NA,NA,TRBJ2-2